This TCR beta chain was profiled in a study of T-cell memory formation after mild COVID-19. The wider study: Across donors, TCR clusters were largely donor specific.

This clonotype has a handful of counts. A single record per CDR3 protein comes from TCRdb applying MiXCR to the 5' RACE reads. Among 350,000 to 500,000 distinct CDR3 sequences, about a sixth were seen once, and the ten largest hold around a fifth. This clonotype was obtained from a man in his late teens or twenties who had mild COVID-19 (a few samples of this study predate the infection). Cell type and time point are not known. The sequencing sample was made of PBMCs or a T cell subset sorted from them (not recorded which).

This chain's CDR3 is CASSWGRGGQPQHF. CDR3 DNA sequence: TGCGCCAGCAGCTGGGGGCGTGGGGGCCAGCCCCAGCATTTT. This chain connects TRBV4-3 to TRBJ1-5; possible D gene TRBD1, 6 bases. This CDR3 spans 14 amino acids. The germline gives CDR1 LGHNA, CDR2 YSLEER. With 5 bases removed from V and 7 bases from J, the gap between germline ends came to 15 bases.